The rows below give T cell receptor beta chains drawn from one sample of a study of regulatory T cells in long-lasting Graves disease. TCRdb independently ran MiXCR on the multiplex PCR reads; one entry per CDR3 protein. Among 620,000 or so distinct CDR3 sequences listed, about 15% were seen once. In addition, the sample was reused for a study of T cells in Graves' hyperthyroidism and ophthalmopathy.

Sequencing was performed on peripheral blood mononuclear cells (PBMCs), taken at new diagnosis, from a patient treated with antithyroid drugs. Receptor source: a woman in her 30s with Graves disease. CDR3s include the opening cysteine and the closing phenylalanine or tryptophan. D genes are given only for firm matches. The size of a clone is reported for some rows only, either as once, few or many, or as a class for expanded clones.

TGCAGTGCTAGGTGGGGACTAGACCACGGGGAGCTGTTTTTT	CSARWGLDHGELFF	TRBV20-1	TRBJ2-2	.	TRBD2
TGTGCCAGCAGCGGCGGGGATTGGGCCTACAATGAGCAGTTCTTC	CASSGGDWAYNEQFF	TRBV28	TRBJ2-1	many	.
TGTGCCACCAGTGATACCATAGCGGGAGTTGGAAAATACAATGAGCAGTTCTTC	CATSDTIAGVGKYNEQFF	TRBV24-1	TRBJ2-1	.	TRBD2
TGTGCCAGCAGCGGGACAGGGGTCGTCTACGAGCAGTACTTC	CASSGTGVVYEQYF	TRBV28	TRBJ2-7	many	TRBD1
TGCAGTGCTAGAGGGAGCGGTGGAAAACTGTTTTTT	CSARGSGGKLFF	TRBV20-1	TRBJ1-4	.	.
TGTGCCAGCAGTGAGGGACAGGGGGCCGGCACGCAGTATTTT	CASSEGQGAGTQYF	TRBV6-4	TRBJ2-3	.	TRBD1
TGTGCCAGCAGTTACGGGAGGGGGCGTAATGAGCAGTTCTTC	CASSYGRGRNEQFF	TRBV6-9	TRBJ2-1	many	.
TGCAGTGCTCAATTGGAGGACCCCGGATCCGAGCAGTACTTC	CSAQLEDPGSEQYF	TRBV20-1	TRBJ2-7	many	.
TGTGCCAGCAGCGTAGATCCCCCCGAGGAGACGGGCCAGCCCCAGCATTTT	CASSVDPPEETGQPQHF	TRBV9	TRBJ1-5	.	.
TGTGCCACCAGCAGAGATCAGGGGCGAGCAGAGACCCAGTACTTC	CATSRDQGRAETQYF	TRBV15	TRBJ2-5	few	.
TGCGCCAGCAGCTTGGATCCGGTGACAGATACGCAGTATTTT	CASSLDPVTDTQYF	TRBV5-1	TRBJ2-3	.	.
TGTGCCTGGAAGGTTCAGGGCCTCCCCGGGGAGCTGTTTTTT	CAWKVQGLPGELFF	TRBV30	TRBJ2-2	few	.
TGTGCCAGCAGTTTGGGACTAGCGGGAGGGGGGTCAGATACGCAGTATTTT	CASSLGLAGGGSDTQYF	TRBV27	TRBJ2-3	once	TRBD2
TGCAGTGCTAGTAAGGGACAGATTTTAGAGACCCAGTACTTC	CSASKGQILETQYF	TRBV20-1	TRBJ2-5	.	TRBD1
TGTGCCAGCAGCCCCACAACCGCGGGGGAGGCCAAAAACATTCAGTACTTC	CASSPTTAGEAKNIQYF	TRBV27	TRBJ2-4	many	TRBD2
TGTGCCATCAATGGACAGGGCGACAATGAGCAGTTCTTC	CAINGQGDNEQFF	TRBV10-3	TRBJ2-1	few	TRBD1
TGTGCCAGCAGCCCTCAGGACAGTCCCAATTCACCCCTCCACTTT	CASSPQDSPNSPLHF	TRBV7-9	TRBJ1-6	many	.
TGTGCCAGCAGCCAGACAGGGGGGAGTGAAAAACTGTTTTTT	CASSQTGGSEKLFF	TRBV4-2	TRBJ1-4	.	TRBD1
TGTGCCAGCAGCTTGGACGGTAGCGGACCTCAAGAGACCCAGTACTTC	CASSLDGSGPQETQYF	TRBV5-6	TRBJ2-5	.	.
TGCGCCAGCAGCTTGGTACCTAGCGGGAACTACGAGCAGTACTTC	CASSLVPSGNYEQYF	TRBV5-1	TRBJ2-7	few	TRBD2
TGTGCCAGCAGTCAAGGGTTCTCCTATAATTCACCCCTCCACTTT	CASSQGFSYNSPLHF	TRBV12-3/TRBV12-4	TRBJ1-6	many	.
TGCAGCGTTGACATCAAGGCAGGGAGACGGCAGCCCCAGCATTTT	CSVDIKAGRRQPQHF	TRBV29-1	TRBJ1-5	many	.
TGTGCCAGCCGGTTGAGTTATAGCAATCAGCCCCAGCATTTT	CASRLSYSNQPQHF	TRBV12-3/TRBV12-4	TRBJ1-5	many	.
TGTGCCAGCAGCTTAGGGGGACTAGCGGGAGATGAGCAGTTCTTC	CASSLGGLAGDEQFF	TRBV7-9	TRBJ2-1	few	TRBD2
TGCAGTGCTAGAGATCCCCAGGCAGGGACATCAGGCGAGCAGTACTTC	CSARDPQAGTSGEQYF	TRBV20-1	TRBJ2-7	many	.
TGTGCCAGCAGTTTTAACGCGGAGTTTAACTATGGCTACACCTTC	CASSFNAEFNYGYTF	TRBV28	TRBJ1-2	many	.
TGCAGTGCTAGAGGCCAGACAGGGGCTGAAGCTTTCTTT	CSARGQTGAEAFF	TRBV20-1	TRBJ1-1	.	TRBD1
TGTGCCAGCAGCTTGGTCCCGGAGGGTAGGGACGAGCAGTACTTC	CASSLVPEGRDEQYF	TRBV5-6	TRBJ2-7	.	.
TGTGCCAGCAGCTTAGGGCTAGCGGGAGCATACGGGGCCAACGTCCTGACTTTC	CASSLGLAGAYGANVLTF	TRBV7-9	TRBJ2-6	few	TRBD2
TGTGCCAGCAGTTTAGGTAGCACTAGCAATCAGCCCCAGCATTTT	CASSLGSTSNQPQHF	TRBV12-3/TRBV12-4	TRBJ1-5	few	.
TGTGCCAGCAACCGAAGAACAGGGGGTTACTCCTACGAGCAGTACTTC	CASNRRTGGYSYEQYF	TRBV5-6	TRBJ2-7	.	TRBD1
TGCAGCGCCGCAGAGTTCATGAACACTGAAGCTTTCTTT	CSAAEFMNTEAFF	TRBV29-1	TRBJ1-1	many	.
TGTGCCAGTACCCTGCGAGGCTACACCTTC	CASTLRGYTF	TRBV19	TRBJ1-2	few	.
TGTGCCAGCAGCTTAGGGGAGGGTTTTGAAGAGACCCAGTACTTC	CASSLGEGFEETQYF	TRBV7-8	TRBJ2-5	few	TRBD2
TGTGCCAGCAGTTTATCTCTGGCTGAAGCTTTCTTT	CASSLSLAEAFF	TRBV28	TRBJ1-1	.	.
TGTGCCAGCAGTGAATGGCCAGTAAGCAATCAGCCCCAGCATTTT	CASSEWPVSNQPQHF	TRBV6-1	TRBJ1-5	many	.
TGCGCCAGCAGTGTAAGCGCGGGACAGGTCTCCTACGAGCAGTACTTC	CASSVSAGQVSYEQYF	TRBV10-2	TRBJ2-7	few	TRBD1
TGTGCCAGCAGCCGCCAGACTCCGGCTGGAAACACCATATATTTT	CASSRQTPAGNTIYF	TRBV11-2	TRBJ1-3	many	.
TGTGCCAGCAGCGTAGCGGCAGGGCTGACTGAAGCTTTCTTT	CASSVAAGLTEAFF	TRBV9	TRBJ1-1	.	.
TGTGCCAGCAGCTTAGAAACCCAGGGACAGCAGAATTCACCCCTCCACTTT	CASSLETQGQQNSPLHF	TRBV7-9	TRBJ1-6	.	TRBD1